The 30 T cell receptor beta chains listed next were all sequenced from one sample in a study of early T cells in non-severe SARS-CoV-2 infection. From the 5' RACE reads, TCRdb called clonotypes with MiXCR, one entry per CDR3 protein. The profile shows approximately 97,000 distinct CDR3 sequences, roughly 11% of them singletons. The sample consisted of whole blood, taken at baseline. These receptors came from an adult who was a healthcare worker with PCR-confirmed SARS-CoV-2 infection or an uninfected control (not recorded which).

The V gene is TRBV29-1, the J gene TRBJ1-2, with 7 bases matching TRBD1. Losses at the gene ends were 6 bases for V and 6 bases for J; bases not matched to a gene: 7. Germline V gene data show CDR1 as SQVTM and CDR2 as ANQGSEA. The CDR3 contains 12 residues. CDR3 sequence reads: CSVTGTANGYTF. The DNA for the CDR3 is TGCAGCGTGACCGGGACAGCTAATGGCTACACCTTC.

This clonotype was seen more than once but under ten times. DNA of the CDR3: TGTGCCAGTAGTACTCCGGGAACAGGGAACACTGAAGCTTTCTTT. It yields the protein CASSTPGTGNTEAFF. The chain links TRBV19 to TRBJ1-1, with D maybe TRBD1 (5 bases). The germline V gene has CDR1 LNHDA and CDR2 SQIVND (reference sequence). The CDR3 sequence is 15 residues long. V dropped 4 bases and J dropped 1 base, with 13 bases sitting between them. Combining the CDR3 with reference TRBV19 and TRBJ1-1 gives the whole variable domain DGGITQSPKYLFRKEGQNVTLSCEQNLNHDAMYWYRQDPGQGLRLIYYSQIVNDFQKGDIAEGYSVSREKKESFPLTVTSAQKNPTAFYLCASSTPGTGNTEAFFGQGTRLTVV.

This clonotype showed up just a few times. The V and J genes are TRBV3-1 and TRBJ2-1; the D is unclear. V lost 5 bases and J 10 bases, leaving 9 bases between the germline ends. This CDR3 contains 11 residues. Germline V gives CDR1 LGHDT, CDR2 YNNKEL (reference sequence). The DNA of the CDR3 is TGTGCCAGCAGCGCTTTTAAAGAGCAGTTCTTC. It codes for CASSAFKEQFF.

The V call is TRBV30, the J call TRBJ1-1; D gene unclear. CDR1 is GTSNPN, CDR2 SVGIG, per germline (reference sequence). V was shortened by 1 base and J by 1 base, with 13 bases between the two germline ends. This CDR3 is 15 amino acids long. The CDR3 sequence: CAWSDLVGKNTEAFF. In DNA, the CDR3 is TGTGCCTGGAGTGATCTAGTGGGGAAGAACACTGAAGCTTTCTTT. The full variable domain, completed using reference TRBV30 and TRBJ1-1, is SQTIHQWPATLVQPVGSPLSLECTVEGTSNPNLYWYRQAAGRGLQLLFYSVGIGQISSEVPQNLSASRPQDRQFILSSKKLLLSDSGFYLCAWSDLVGKNTEAFFGQGTRLTVV.

The chain links TRBV19 to TRBJ1-4; TRBD1 might be the D (6 bases). The CDR3 is made up of 13 amino acids. Trimming left V 10 bases short and J 6 bases short, with 15 bases between. The germline V gene has CDR1 LNHDA and CDR2 SQIVND (reference sequence). This CDR3 reads CATVDRIDEKLFF. The CDR3 DNA sequence: TGTGCCACCGTCGACAGGATCGATGAAAAACTGTTTTTT.

The table lists this clonotype with many counts. V is TRBV9 and J is TRBJ2-2; D call uncertain. The V and J ends lost 1 base and 0 bases respectively, with 7 bases between them. The CDR3 covers 15 residues. Germline CDR1 is SGDLS and CDR2 is YYNGEE. The CDR3 bases are TGTGCCAGCAGCGTAAGGTCCGCGAACACCGGGGAGCTGTTTTTT. Encoded protein: CASSVRSANTGELFF.

In this sample, this clonotype turned up a few times. The V and J genes are TRBV5-1 and TRBJ1-5; D gene unclear. Germline loops: CDR1 SGHRS, CDR2 YFSETQ. V was trimmed by 0 bases and J by 3 bases, leaving 10 bases between them. The CDR3 spans 15 residues. CDR3 bases: TGCGCCAGCAGCTTGGCCGGGTCCGACAATCAGCCCCAGCATTTT. Its translation is CASSLAGSDNQPQHF.

In its sample, this clonotype was seen many times. Its ends do not fully match the called genes, so a read error is possible. The chain links TRBV7-2 to TRBJ2-5; D is ambiguous. Looked up from germline, CDR1 is SGHTA and CDR2 is FQGNSA. The CDR3 length is 15 residues. The chain's CDR3 is CASSRLAQGQGTQYF. The DNA of the CDR3 is TGTGCCAGCAGCCGCCTGGCCCAAGGGCAAGGGACCCAGTACTTC. Complete variable domain (other parts from reference TRBV7-2 and TRBJ2-5): GAGVSQSPSNKVTEKGKDVELRCDPISGHTALYWYRQSLGQGLEFLIYFQGNSAPDKSGLPSDRFSAERTGGSVSTLTIQRTQQEDSAVYLCASSRLAQGQGTQYFGPGTRLLVL.

As DNA, the CDR3 is TGTGCCAGCAGCCGGGACGTAAACATTCAGTACTTC. Translation: CASSRDVNIQYF. This chain uses TRBV12-3 or TRBV12-4 with TRBJ2-4; D could derive from TRBD1 or TRBD2 (5 bases each). V gave up 6 bases and J gave up 6 bases, with 9 bases separating them. The CDR3 is 12 residues long.

The chain uses TRBV3-1 and TRBJ1-1; D might be TRBD1 (5 bases). Germline CDR1 reads LGHDT; CDR2 reads YNNKEL (reference sequence). Trimming shortened V by 8 bases and J by 7 bases, and 14 bases separated the two germline ends. The CDR3 length is 12 residues. The CDR3: CASGLNGGEAFF. In nucleotides, the CDR3 is TGTGCCAGCGGCCTAAATGGGGGTGAAGCTTTCTTT.

This clonotype has a handful of counts. The chain links TRBV7-2 to TRBJ2-3; 11 nucleotides agree with TRBD2. CDR3 length: 14 amino acids. Germline V gene sequence: CDR1 SGHTA, CDR2 FQGNSA. V gave up 7 bases and J gave up 5 bases; unmatched junction bases: 5. The CDR3 sequence: CASTLAGGRDTQYF. The CDR3 DNA follows: TGTGCCAGCACCCTAGCGGGAGGAAGAGATACGCAGTATTTT.

This chain joins TRBV3-1 and TRBJ2-5, with D maybe TRBD1 (5 bases). In germline, CDR1 is LGHDT, CDR2 YNNKEL (reference sequence). This CDR3 has 15 amino acids. V dropped 0 bases and J dropped 5 bases, with 13 bases sitting between them. In DNA form, the CDR3 reads TGTGCCAGCAGCCAAGATACCCTGGGGCGGGAGACCCAGTACTTC. Amino acids: CASSQDTLGRETQYF.

The sample holds a few counts of this clonotype. The chain is built from TRBV29-1 and TRBJ2-5; D uncertain. Germline V gene sequence: CDR1 SQVTM, CDR2 ANQGSEA. This CDR3 contains 13 residues. V lost 5 bases and J 1 base, leaving 11 bases between the germline ends. In DNA, the CDR3 is TGCAGCGTTTGGAGCGAGTCCCAAGAGACCCAGTACTTC. Translation: CSVWSESQETQYF.

The chain recombines TRBV7-3 with TRBJ2-1; 9 nucleotides align to TRBD2. The J segment lost 8 bases and the V segment lost 4 bases, leaving 3 bases of the junction unmatched. Germline CDR1 and CDR2: SGHTA and FQGTGA. This CDR3 is 13 amino acids long. CDR3 DNA: TGTGCCAGCAGCTCGGGACTAGCCGATGAGCAGTTCTTC. Amino acid sequence: CASSSGLADEQFF. The full variable domain, rest sourced from reference TRBV7-3 and TRBJ2-1, is GAGVSQTPSNKVTEKGKYVELRCDPISGHTALYWYRQSLGQGPEFLIYFQGTGAADDSGLPNDRFFAVRPEGSVSTLKIQRTERGDSAVYLCASSSGLADEQFFGPGTRLTVL.

This rearrangement joins TRBV12-3 or TRBV12-4 to TRBJ2-1, with TRBD2 matching over 9 bases. The CDR3 sequence is 15 residues long. V was clipped by 5 bases and J by 1 base; unmatched bases: 3. Here the CDR3 reads CASSKAGGSYNEQFF. CDR3 DNA sequence: TGTGCCAGCAGTAAAGCGGGGGGATCCTACAATGAGCAGTTCTTC.

The table lists this clonotype with many counts. The chain recombines TRBV2 with TRBJ1-1, with unresolved D. V shed 5 bases and J shed 2 bases, with 15 bases lying between them. Germline V gene data show CDR1 as SNHLY and CDR2 as FYNNEI. This CDR3 has 15 amino acids. In DNA, the CDR3 is TGTGCCAGCAGTCCCTGGGCCTATTTAAACACTGAAGCTTTCTTT. This translates into CASSPWAYLNTEAFF. Supplemented by reference TRBV2 and TRBJ1-1, the full variable domain reads EPEVTQTPSHQVTQMGQEVILRCVPISNHLYFYWYRQILGQKVEFLVSFYNNEISEKSEIFDDQFSVERPDGSNFTLKIRSTKLEDSAMYFCASSPWAYLNTEAFFGQGTRLTVV.

The chain recombines TRBV4-2 with TRBJ1-4; TRBD1 agrees at 8 bases. Germline lookup yields CDR1 LGHNA and CDR2 YNFKEQ. V dropped 3 bases and J dropped 0; count of bases not matched to a gene: 3. The CDR3 is 16 amino acids. The CDR3 spells CASSHPQGATNEKLFF. The CDR3, as DNA: TGTGCCAGCAGCCACCCACAGGGGGCAACTAATGAAAAACTGTTTTTT.

This clonotype was counted only a few times. The genes are TRBV6-2 or TRBV6-3 and TRBJ2-7; D not certain. Germline lookup yields CDR1 MNHEY and CDR2 SVGEGT. CDR3 size: 13 residues. With 6 bases removed from V and 4 bases from J, the gap between germline ends came to 13 bases. This CDR3 is CASRSTAEYEQYF. Here the CDR3 DNA reads TGTGCCAGCAGATCCACAGCTGAATACGAGCAGTACTTC.

This clonotype was recorded at least ten times. The gene calls are TRBV4-1 and TRBJ1-3; D is unresolved. Trimming removed 4 bases at V and 4 bases at J, with 14 bases between. This CDR3 has 15 residues. The germline V gene encodes CDR1 MGHRA and CDR2 YSYEKL. The CDR3 nucleotides read TGCGCCAGCAGCCGAAGATCAGCAAGCGGAAACACCATATATTTT. Encoded protein: CASSRRSASGNTIYF.

The chain employs TRBV3-1 and TRBJ1-1, with TRBD1 identical over 7 bases. The CDR3 is 14 amino acids. Trimming took 4 bases from V and 4 from J; bases not matched to a gene: 6. Germline V gene data show CDR1 as LGHDT and CDR2 as YNNKEL (reference sequence). CDR3 in DNA: TGTGCCAGCAGCCTCCGACAGGGCGGCACTGAAGCTTTCTTT. Protein: CASSLRQGGTEAFF. Based on the CDR3 plus reference TRBV3-1 and TRBJ1-1, the full variable domain is DTAVSQTPKYLVTQMGNDKSIKCEQNLGHDTMYWYKQDSKKFLKIMFSYNNKELIINETVPNRFSPKSPDKAHLNLHINSLELGDSAVYFCASSLRQGGTEAFFGQGTRLTVV.

This clonotype was seen a few times. The chain joins TRBV7-9 to TRBJ1-6; 8 bases are a match to TRBD1. Germline CDR1 SEHNR, CDR2 FQNEAQ (reference sequence). The J segment lost 4 bases and the V segment lost 4 bases, leaving 6 bases of the junction unmatched. The CDR3 contains 16 residues. In DNA form, the CDR3 reads TGTGCCAGCAGCTCCCGGGACAGGAGTTATAATTCACCCCTCCACTTT. Protein sequence: CASSSRDRSYNSPLHF.

The rearrangement uses TRBV30 and TRBJ1-4; 7 bases line up with TRBD1. The germline V gene encodes CDR1 GTSNPN and CDR2 SVGIG (reference sequence). Trimming cost V 8 bases and J 4 bases; bases outside gene matches: 7. CDR3 length: 13 residues. This chain's CDR3 is CAGRDRHNEKLFF. The CDR3 nucleotides are TGTGCCGGCCGGGACAGACATAATGAAAAACTGTTTTTT. Supplemented by reference TRBV30 and TRBJ1-4, the full variable domain reads SQTIHQWPATLVQPVGSPLSLECTVEGTSNPNLYWYRQAAGRGLQLLFYSVGIGQISSEVPQNLSASRPQDRQFILSSKKLLLSDSGFYLCAGRDRHNEKLFFGSGTQLSVL.

The chain carries TRBV12-3 or TRBV12-4 and TRBJ2-1, with D perhaps TRBD1 (6 bases). This CDR3 is 14 amino acids long. V was clipped by 7 bases and J by 3 bases, with 13 bases between them. In DNA, the CDR3 is TGTGCCAGCACCACACAGACAGGCTACAATGAGCAGTTCTTC. This codes for CASTTQTGYNEQFF.

This clonotype was picked up a small number of times. The chain recombines TRBV5-4 with TRBJ2-1; possibly TRBD2 for D (6 bases). The CDR3 covers 14 residues. Deletions cut 0 bases from V and 4 bases from J, with 8 bases between. The germline CDR1 and CDR2 sequences are SGHNT and YYREEE (reference sequence). The CDR3 protein is CASSLVGRYNEQFF. The CDR3 DNA follows: TGTGCCAGCAGCTTGGTCGGGAGATACAATGAGCAGTTCTTC.

This clonotype has a handful of counts. V usage is TRBV6-2 or TRBV6-3 and J usage is TRBJ1-2; D gene unclear. V was clipped by 2 bases and J by 2 bases, with 9 bases between them. CDR3 size: 14 residues. Germline V gene sequence: CDR1 MNHEY, CDR2 SVGEGT. The CDR3 nucleotides are TGTGCCAGCAGTTACGATGGGATAAACTATGGCTACACCTTC. Protein sequence: CASSYDGINYGYTF.

This clonotype was picked up a small number of times. The rearrangement uses TRBV27 and TRBJ1-2; 9 nucleotides agree with TRBD1. The CDR3 is 14 residues long. The germline gives CDR1 MNHEY, CDR2 SMNVEV (reference sequence). V dropped 5 bases and J dropped 7; count of bases not matched to a gene: 8. CDR3 DNA sequence: TGTGCCAGCAGTACCGGGACAGGGATTTTTGGCTACACCTTC. Its translation is CASSTGTGIFGYTF.

This clonotype was picked up a small number of times. The J gene is TRBJ2-1, the V gene TRBV10-1, with a tentative D call TRBD1 (5 bases). Trimming left V 2 bases short and J 5 bases short, with 7 bases between. The CDR3 loop spans 13 amino acids. The V gene's germline CDR1 is WNHNN and CDR2 SYGVQD (reference sequence). The CDR3 DNA reads TGCGCCAGCAGTGAGGGGGCAGACAATGAGCAGTTCTTC. It specifies CASSEGADNEQFF.

This clonotype turned up a few times. The V and J genes are TRBV9 and TRBJ2-5; 7 bases are a match to TRBD1. The CDR3 length is 16 residues. Germline V gene lookup returns CDR1 SGDLS and CDR2 YYNGEE. The J segment lost 3 bases and the V segment lost 2 bases, leaving 10 bases of the junction unmatched. CDR3 sequence reads: CASSVLPGTAEETQYF. CDR3 nucleotide sequence: TGTGCCAGCAGCGTGCTACCCGGGACAGCTGAAGAGACCCAGTACTTC.

This clonotype has at least ten counts. The J gene is TRBJ1-5, the V gene TRBV20-1, with D maybe TRBD1 (5 bases). The germline V gene has CDR1 DFQATT and CDR2 SNEGSKA (reference sequence). The CDR3 loop spans 15 amino acids. V dropped 4 bases and J dropped 1 base, with 14 bases sitting between them. The DNA for the CDR3 is TGCAGTGCTACGGGCGGGGGTTCGAGCAATCAGCCCCAGCATTTT. Its translation: CSATGGGSSNQPQHF.

This rearrangement joins TRBV27 to TRBJ2-1; 10 nucleotides match TRBD2. The CDR3 consists of 13 residues. V shed 6 bases, J shed 7 bases, and the junction held 3 bases outside the gene matches. Germline V lookup: CDR1 MNHEY, CDR2 SMNVEV (reference sequence). This CDR3 reads CASRTSGFNEQFF. The CDR3 nucleotides are TGTGCCAGCAGGACTAGCGGGTTTAATGAGCAGTTCTTC.